Presented here are 28 T cell receptor beta chains from one specimen sequenced in a study of T cells in tuberculosis. Repertoires were generated with immunoSEQ multiplex PCR, while TCRdb's copy carries only in-frame clones and drops some. The sample carries around 41,000 clones, less than 95% recorded once. The sample comprised PBMCs. Receptors originate from a donor between 10 and 35 years old with latent tuberculosis or without tuberculosis infection. Some clones in this sample may be carry-over from other donors' samples.

V gene TRBV27 combines with J gene TRBJ2-1, with 10 bases fitting TRBD2. Germline trimming cut 5 bases from V and 7 bases from J; bases unmatched to any gene: 5. This CDR3 region has 14 residues. CDR1 is MNHEY and CDR2 is SMNVEV in the germline V gene (reference sequence). The CDR3 coding sequence is TGTGCCAGCAGTCCGGTAGCGGGAGGTAATGAGCAGTTCTTC. Residues: CASSPVAGGNEQFF.

The chain uses TRBV25-1 and TRBJ2-7, with D perhaps TRBD1 (6 bases). The CDR3 consists of 18 residues. Trimming took 5 bases from V and 2 from J, leaving 25 bases between them. Germline CDR1 and CDR2: MGHDK and SYGVNS. CDR3 nucleotides: TGTGCCAGCAGTTCCTCGACAGGTACCATAAGCAGGGCCTACGAGCAGTACTTC. Its translation is CASSSSTGTISRAYEQYF.

V gene TRBV18 combines with J gene TRBJ2-3, with 7 bases matching TRBD2. This CDR3 is 16 amino acids long. Germline CDR1 and CDR2: KGHSH and LQKENI. J was trimmed by 0 bases and V by 3 bases; bases with no gene match: 6. The CDR3 loop reads CASSPIAGPSTDTQYF. In DNA form, the CDR3 reads TGTGCCAGCTCACCTATAGCGGGCCCTAGCACAGATACGCAGTATTTT.

The V gene is TRBV7-2, the J gene TRBJ1-3; a possible D gene is TRBD1 (5 bases). The germline V gene has CDR1 SGHTA and CDR2 FQGNSA. This CDR3 region has 16 residues. V was shortened by 5 bases and J by 0 bases, with 14 bases between the two germline ends. CDR3 sequence reads: CASSPLTELSGNTIYF. For the CDR3, the DNA is TGTGCCAGCAGCCCGTTGACAGAACTCTCTGGAAACACCATATATTTT.

The V and J genes are TRBV6-7 and TRBJ2-7, with no clear D. TRBV6-7 is treated as an ORF (open reading frame) with a function not yet certain. The CDR3 totals 15 residues. Trimming shortened V by 6 bases and J by 0 bases, and 15 bases separated the two germline ends. The CDR3 here is CASSPWYSGSYEQYF. CDR3 in DNA: TGTGCCAGCAGCCCATGGTACAGTGGCTCCTACGAGCAGTACTTC.

This clone was seen a handful of times. This chain links TRBV10-3 with TRBJ1-5; TRBD1 is a possible D gene (6 bases). The CDR3 has 12 residues. Trimming removed 8 bases from V and 4 bases from J, with 9 bases in between. In germline, CDR1 is ENHRY, CDR2 SYGVKD. CDR3 in amino acids: CAIGTQNQPQHF. The CDR3 DNA follows: TGTGCCATCGGGACACAGAATCAGCCCCAGCATTTT.

V usage is TRBV7-2 and J usage is TRBJ2-3, with D hard to call. Germline V lookup: CDR1 SGHTA, CDR2 FQGNSA. The CDR3 contains 13 residues. Trimming left V 5 bases short and J 3 bases short, with 9 bases between. As DNA, the CDR3 is TGTGCCAGCAGCCTCGAGCAAACAGATACGCAGTATTTT. Translated, it gives CASSLEQTDTQYF.

The CDR3 sequence is CASSPGQTNYGYTF. CDR3 in DNA: TGCGCCAGCAGCCCCGGACAGACTAACTATGGCTACACCTTC. V usage is TRBV4-1 and J usage is TRBJ1-2; D is possibly TRBD1 (6 bases). The CDR3 spans 14 residues. V was pared by 4 bases and J by 0 bases, with 9 bases between. CDR1 is MGHRA, CDR2 YSYEKL, per germline.

This chain uses TRBV7-9 with TRBJ1-1; 7 positions agree with TRBD1. V dropped 8 bases and J dropped 5; count of bases not matched to a gene: 5. This CDR3 is built from 12 residues. CDR1 is SEHNR, CDR2 FQNEAQ, per germline (reference sequence). The DNA of the CDR3 is TGTGCCAGCTCCTCAGGGGGAACTGAAGCTTTCTTT. It codes for CASSSGGTEAFF.

The genes are TRBV11-2 and TRBJ1-1, with 7 bases that match TRBD1. The junction had 4 bases not matched to a gene; V was cut back by 5 bases and J by 1 base. CDR1 and CDR2 (germline): SGHAT, FQNNGV. The CDR3 is made up of 14 amino acids. The CDR3 region is CASSTGVSNTEAFF. In DNA form, the CDR3 reads TGTGCCAGCAGCACAGGGGTTTCGAACACTGAAGCTTTCTTT.

J is TRBJ2-3 and V is TRBV29-1, with D maybe TRBD1 (5 bases). The CDR3 has 14 residues. The germline V gene encodes CDR1 SQVTM and CDR2 ANQGSEA. V was shortened by 8 bases and J by 4 bases, with 19 bases between the two germline ends. The CDR3 loop reads CSPSDSRKADTQYF. The CDR3 region has the DNA TGCAGCCCTTCCGACAGCAGAAAGGCAGATACGCAGTATTTT.

The chain joins TRBV28 to TRBJ2-7, with a possible D match to TRBD2 (5 bases). Germline-derived CDR1 and CDR2 are MDHEN and SYDVKM. The germline V and J ends were trimmed by 8 bases and 0 bases, with 11 bases remaining between them. The CDR3 covers 13 residues. CDR3 protein: CASRGSGSYEQYF. The CDR3 coding sequence is TGTGCCAGCCGGGGATCGGGCTCCTACGAGCAGTACTTC. Full variable domain (missing parts from reference TRBV28 and TRBJ2-7): DVKVTQSSRYLVKRTGEKVFLECVQDMDHENMFWYRQDPGLGLRLIYFSYDVKMKEKGDIPEGYSVSREKKERFSLILESASTNQTSMYLCASRGSGSYEQYFGPGTRLTVT.

The genes are TRBV5-1 and TRBJ2-3; D uncertain. The CDR3 spans 14 residues. The V end lost 3 bases, the J end lost 2 bases, and 10 bases lay between the germline ends. CDR1 and CDR2 from the germline V gene are SGHRS and YFSETQ. The CDR3 loop is CASSSRVPTDTQYF. The CDR3 DNA is TGCGCCAGCAGCTCCCGGGTCCCCACAGATACGCAGTATTTT.

This chain's CDR3 is CASSLQGQRGTEAFF. The CDR3 coding sequence is TGCGCCAGCAGCTTGCAGGGCCAGAGAGGCACTGAAGCTTTCTTT. The chain recombines TRBV5-1 with TRBJ1-1; D is perhaps TRBD1 (5 bases). Looked up from germline, CDR1 is SGHRS and CDR2 is YFSETQ. Trimming stripped 1 base from V and 4 bases from J, with 14 bases between. This CDR3 region has 15 residues.

The chain joins TRBV10-3 to TRBJ2-7, with unresolved D. The V and J ends lost 0 bases and 4 bases respectively, with 13 bases between them. CDR1 is ENHRY, CDR2 SYGVKD, per germline. This CDR3 has 15 residues. For the CDR3, the DNA is TGTGCCATCAGTGAGTCGCGGCCACCTGGATACGAGCAGTACTTC. Translated, it gives CAISESRPPGYEQYF.

This chain connects TRBV6-9 to TRBJ1-2; the D is unclear. This CDR3 spans 11 amino acids. V was clipped by 2 bases and J by 13 bases, with 11 bases between them. CDR1 is MNHGY, CDR2 SVAAGI, per germline. CDR3 DNA sequence: TGTGCCAGCAGTTATGAGTGGGCAGGCACCTTC. It yields the protein CASSYEWAGTF.

A note on this clone: A read error may account for a junction end that differs from germline. V and J are TRBV4-3 and TRBJ1-4; D is ambiguous. CDR3 length: 15 amino acids. CDR1 and CDR2 (germline): LGHNA, YSLEER. The CDR3 loop is CASTQDRGTNEKLFF. The DNA for the CDR3 is TGCGCCAGCACCCAAGATCGGGGAACTAATGAAAAACTGTTTTTT.

The V call is TRBV19, the J call TRBJ1-5; 11 nucleotides agree with TRBD1. V was clipped by 6 bases and J by 3 bases; unmatched bases: 10. The CDR3 totals 17 residues. The germline V gene has CDR1 LNHDA and CDR2 SQIVND (reference sequence). The CDR3 is CASSIRGTGGLNQPQHF. CDR3 DNA sequence: TGTGCCAGTAGCATCCGTGGGACAGGGGGTCTCAATCAGCCCCAGCATTTT.

This sequence joins TRBV7-9 and TRBJ2-1; TRBD2 agrees at 14 bases. V trimming: 3 bases; J trimming: 0 bases; junction bases outside the gene matches: 7. The CDR3 is 19 amino acids. Germline-derived CDR1 and CDR2 are SEHNR and FQNEAQ (reference sequence). CDR3 sequence reads: CASSLTTSGRGSSYNEQFF. For the CDR3, the DNA is TGTGCCAGCAGCTTGACGACTAGCGGGAGGGGAAGCTCCTACAATGAGCAGTTCTTC.

The rearrangement joins TRBV7-8 to TRBJ2-5; the match to TRBD1 covers 8 bases. The V segment lost 5 bases and the J segment 2 bases; nucleotides outside the gene matches: 7. The length of the CDR3 is 15 residues. CDR1 is SGHVS, CDR2 FQNEAQ, per germline. CDR3 nucleotide sequence: TGTGCCAGCAGCCGACCTACAGGGGGACAAGAGACCCAGTACTTC. Its translation is CASSRPTGGQETQYF.

In this sample, this clone turned up once. The chain combines TRBV5-4 with TRBJ2-3, with D possibly TRBD2 on 5 matching bases. The CDR3 runs to 15 residues. V shed 0 bases and J shed 2 bases, with 10 bases lying between them. Germline V gene sequence: CDR1 SGHNT, CDR2 YYREEE (reference sequence). The CDR3 loop reads CASSLGTPTTDTQYF. For the CDR3, the DNA is TGTGCCAGCAGCTTGGGGACTCCCACCACAGATACGCAGTATTTT.

The V gene is TRBV27, the J gene TRBJ2-7; tentatively, D is TRBD2 (6 bases). This CDR3 has 13 residues. Germline loops: CDR1 MNHEY, CDR2 SMNVEV (reference sequence). With 4 bases removed from V and 1 base from J, the gap between germline ends came to 8 bases. The CDR3 DNA is TGTGCCAGCAGTTCGGGACTGTCCTACGAGCAGTACTTC. This codes for CASSSGLSYEQYF.

The chain recombines TRBV28 with TRBJ2-3, with 11 bases aligning to TRBD2. Germline lookup yields CDR1 MDHEN and CDR2 SYDVKM. This CDR3 contains 18 residues. V lost 2 bases, J lost 3 bases, and 10 bases stayed unmatched. CDR3 residues: CASSLRPPRLAGTDTQYF. In nucleotides, the CDR3 is TGTGCCAGCAGTTTAAGGCCCCCTCGACTAGCGGGAACAGATACGCAGTATTTT.

J is TRBJ1-1 and V is TRBV18, with D possibly being TRBD1 (5 bases). Trimming stripped 4 bases from V and 7 bases from J, with 19 bases between. This CDR3 comprises 15 residues. Germline V CDR1 and CDR2: KGHSH, LQKENI. CDR3 coding DNA: TGTGCCAGCTCACAGGGTTGGGGCCAGTTAGGTGAAGCTTTCTTT. This gives the protein CASSQGWGQLGEAFF.

This rearrangement joins TRBV7-2 to TRBJ2-5; TRBD2 aligns across 13 bases. There are 15 residues in the CDR3. Germline V gives CDR1 SGHTA, CDR2 FQGNSA. V shed 2 bases and J 12 bases; nucleotides not matched to a gene: 9. CDR3 sequence reads: CASSLNTGTSGKEYF. The CDR3 coding sequence is TGTGCCAGCAGCTTAAATACCGGGACTAGCGGGAAGGAGTACTTC.

The J gene is TRBJ1-3, the V gene TRBV27; D uncertain. CDR3 length: 14 residues. Germline V lookup: CDR1 MNHEY, CDR2 SMNVEV (reference sequence). V was pared by 7 bases and J by 0 bases, with 10 bases between. CDR3 DNA sequence: TGTGCCAGCACGGGGAGACTCTCTGGAAACACCATATATTTT. Protein sequence: CASTGRLSGNTIYF.

The chain employs TRBV2 and TRBJ2-5; 11 bases match TRBD2. The CDR3 extends over 15 amino acids. V lost 8 bases, J lost 1 base, and 6 bases stayed unmatched. In germline, CDR1 is SNHLY, CDR2 FYNNEI. CDR3 in DNA: TGTGCCAGCCTCATAGCGGGAGGGATCCAAGAGACCCAGTACTTC. It codes for CASLIAGGIQETQYF.

The gene calls are TRBV6-5 and TRBJ1-5; TRBD1 matches at 7 bases. Trimming at V came to 10 bases and at J to 3 bases, leaving 9 bases not matched to a gene. Germline CDR1 and CDR2: MNHEY and SVGAGI. The CDR3 extends over 14 amino acids. CDR3 residues: CATQGEGLNQPQHF. In nucleotides, the CDR3 is TGTGCCACCCAGGGGGAAGGACTCAATCAGCCCCAGCATTTT.